This entry features one T cell receptor (beta chain) sequence. Its specificity is unknown. A single base separates this from a much larger clone, so it may be a read error. TCRdb reprocessed the reads with MiXCR, giving one entry per CDR3 protein. There are roughly 990,000 distinct CDR3 sequences in the sample; less than 35% occur only once, and more than 12% lies in the top ten. This entry belongs to a study of T cell repertoires in cytomegalovirus infection. Looking at the study overall: Researchers turned to recently identified HLA-C-restricted CMV epitopes as well as well-studied HLA-B-restricted ones. The study, taken as a whole, reports: Within the response measured ex vivo, HLA-C-restricted CMV-specific TCR beta clonotypes were dominant.

CDR1 SGHTA and CDR2 FQGTGA come from the germline V gene. This CDR3 spans 16 amino acids. The trim removed 8 bases at V and 1 base at J, leaving 11 bases unmatched. Sequenced here: cultured CD8+ T cells from PBMCs, sampled from culture after CMV antigen stimulation. This TCR was recovered from a human donor in good health (CMV status not recorded). Some clones in this sample may be carry-over from other donors' samples. The chain is built from TRBV7-3 and TRBJ2-1; 7 positions agree with TRBD2. As DNA, the CDR3 is TGTGCCAGCGGCGATGCGGGGGTTAGGTCCTACAATGAGCAGTTCTTC. It specifies CASGDAGVRSYNEQFF.